The sample holds one count of the clone carrying this T cell receptor (beta chain). TCRdb keeps only in-frame clones here, not all; method: immunoSEQ multiplex PCR. The sample holds some 70,000 clones, more than 90% seen once. These data are taken from a study of T cell changes during pregnancy in multiple sclerosis. V lost 3 bases and J lost 3, with 18 bases in between. Germline values: CDR1 LNHDA, CDR2 SQIVND (reference sequence). CDR3 length: 16 amino acids. Material: peripheral blood, obtained in the second trimester of pregnancy. This receptor was obtained from a female donor in good health, enrolled as a control in a pregnancy study. This chain uses TRBV19 with TRBJ2-7; weak D call: TRBD1 (6 bases). The CDR3 DNA follows: TGTGCCAGTAGTATTTTGGGGGCAGGACGGAGCTACGAGCAGTACTTC. This sequence encodes CASSILGAGRSYEQYF.